The 25 T cell receptor beta chains below all came from one sample that was sequenced in a study of control samples from healthy donors and cancer patients. The repertoire was sequenced with immunoSEQ multiplex PCR; TCRdb's copy has only in-frame clones and lacks some. Seen here are 150,000 to 200,000 clones, about 93% observed once, and the top ten hold about 1.6%. Sequences were obtained from blood. These receptors came from a man aged 18-30 years in good health.

The chain employs TRBV28 and TRBJ1-6, with 7 bases fitting TRBD1. The ends lost 6 bases at V and 10 bases at J; junction bases unmatched: 15. This CDR3 has 16 residues. The germline CDR1 and CDR2 sequences are MDHEN and SYDVKM. CDR3 region: CASRSTRGREGSPLHF. CDR3 coding DNA: TGTGCCAGCAGGTCAACAAGGGGGCGGGAGGGCTCACCCCTCCACTTT. The full variable domain, completed using reference TRBV28 and TRBJ1-6, is DVKVTQSSRYLVKRTGEKVFLECVQDMDHENMFWYRQDPGLGLRLIYFSYDVKMKEKGDIPEGYSVSREKKERFSLILESASTNQTSMYLCASRSTRGREGSPLHFGNGTRLTVT.

This clone was observed a single time. The rearrangement joins TRBV6-5 to TRBJ1-4; the match to TRBD1 covers 7 bases. The CDR3 has 14 amino acids. Trimming removed 6 bases from V and 5 bases from J; junction bases left unmatched: 6. CDR1 and CDR2 from the germline V gene are MNHEY and SVGAGI. CDR3 nucleotide sequence: TGTGCCAGCAGATCGACAGGGAAGAATGAAAAACTGTTTTTT. As protein: CASRSTGKNEKLFF.

This chain joins TRBV28 and TRBJ2-7; D may be TRBD1 (5 bases). The V end lost 6 bases, the J end lost 4 bases, and 19 bases lay between the germline ends. CDR3 length: 15 amino acids. Germline-derived CDR1 and CDR2 are MDHEN and SYDVKM. The CDR3 protein is CASRKKDRSLYEQYF. The CDR3 DNA follows: TGTGCCAGCAGAAAAAAAGACAGAAGTTTGTACGAGCAGTACTTC.

The chain carries TRBV12-5 and TRBJ2-7; D may correspond to TRBD1 or TRBD2 (6 bases each). V dropped 6 bases and J dropped 0 bases, with 12 bases sitting between them. Germline CDR1 reads LGHNT; CDR2 reads FRNRAP. The CDR3 consists of 14 residues. The CDR3 reads CASGPQGGSYEQYF. CDR3 bases: TGTGCTAGTGGCCCACAGGGAGGCTCCTACGAGCAGTACTTC.

This chain joins TRBV2 and TRBJ1-1; TRBD1 aligns across 11 bases. The CDR3 has 16 residues. The V gene's germline CDR1 is SNHLY and CDR2 FYNNEI. The V and J ends lost 3 bases and 8 bases, in that order; junction bases with no gene match: 11. CDR3 in amino acids: CASSDSTGTGGREAFF. The CDR3 DNA reads TGTGCCAGCAGTGACTCGACCGGGACAGGGGGGCGAGAAGCTTTCTTT.

This chain links TRBV24-1 with TRBJ2-7, with 9 bases fitting TRBD1. Germline V gene lookup returns CDR1 KGHDR and CDR2 SFDVKD. V shed 5 bases and J 2 bases; nucleotides not matched to a gene: 9. This CDR3 comprises 16 residues. The CDR3 region is CATSGLPGTGTYEQYF. The CDR3, as DNA: TGTGCCACCAGTGGTTTACCAGGGACAGGGACCTACGAGCAGTACTTC.

The V call is TRBV18, the J call TRBJ2-2; D ambiguous. The V gene's germline CDR1 is KGHSH and CDR2 LQKENI. V gave up 6 bases and J gave up 5 bases, with 4 bases separating them. This CDR3 has 11 residues. CDR3 coding DNA: TGTGCCAGCTCTATTACCGGGGAGCTGTTTTTT. It translates to CASSITGELFF.

In this sample, this clone turned up a few times. The chain links TRBV20-1 to TRBJ1-5; D not resolved. This CDR3 is built from 9 residues. V lost 6 bases to trimming and J lost 7 bases, with 4 bases between them. In germline, CDR1 is DFQATT, CDR2 SNEGSKA (reference sequence). The CDR3 reads CSAGQPQHF. CDR3 sequence (DNA): TGCAGTGCAGGGCAGCCCCAGCATTTT.

The chain carries TRBV6-2 or TRBV6-3 and TRBJ2-2; possibly TRBD2 for D (6 bases). From germline, CDR1 is MNHEY and CDR2 SVGEGT. Trimming took off 6 bases at V and 4 bases at J, with 12 bases between the two ends. This CDR3 is 14 amino acids long. The CDR3 coding sequence is TGTGCCAGCAGCCCCCGGAGGGGCACCGGGGAGCTGTTTTTT. Translated: CASSPRRGTGELFF.

CDR3: CASSVQGLDDYGYTF. CDR3 DNA: TGTGCCAGCAGCGTGCAGGGACTTGACGACTATGGCTACACCTTC. The J gene is TRBJ1-2, the V gene TRBV5-4; D is perhaps TRBD1 (5 bases). Germline CDR1 is SGHNT and CDR2 is YYREEE (reference sequence). The V end was cut by 4 bases, the J end by 3 bases, with 16 bases between. This CDR3 comprises 15 residues.

This chain joins TRBV18 and TRBJ2-7, with D maybe TRBD2 (5 bases). Trimming took off 3 bases at V and 4 bases at J, with 13 bases between the two ends. CDR3 length: 14 amino acids. Germline V gene lookup returns CDR1 KGHSH and CDR2 LQKENI. The CDR3 DNA follows: TGTGCCAGCTCACCGGCGGCCGGGAATTACGAGCAGTACTTC. This translates into CASSPAAGNYEQYF.

This chain uses TRBV5-4 with TRBJ2-7; 11 positions match TRBD1. This CDR3 has 16 residues. The junction had 5 bases not matched to a gene; V was cut back by 3 bases and J by 0 bases. Germline V gene data show CDR1 as SGHNT and CDR2 as YYREEE (reference sequence). CDR3 in amino acids: CASSSDRGQLSYEQYF. The CDR3 DNA sequence: TGTGCCAGCAGCTCGGACAGGGGGCAACTCTCCTACGAGCAGTACTTC. Variable domain in full (rest from reference TRBV5-4 and TRBJ2-7): ETGVTQSPTHLIKTRGQQVTLRCSSQSGHNTVSWYQQALGQGPQFIFQYYREEENGRGNFPPRFSGLQFPNYSSELNVNALELDDSALYLCASSSDRGQLSYEQYFGPGTRLTVT.

The V call is TRBV5-1, the J call TRBJ2-7; D may be TRBD1 or TRBD2 (5 bases each). This CDR3 is built from 15 residues. Per germline, CDR1 SGHRS and CDR2 YFSETQ. Trimming took 0 bases from V and 1 from J, leaving 11 bases between them. CDR3 in amino acids: CASSLGDRRSYEQYF. The CDR3 coding sequence is TGCGCCAGCAGCTTGGGGGACCGGAGGTCCTACGAGCAGTACTTC. Drawing the rest from reference TRBV5-1 and TRBJ2-7, the complete variable domain is KAGVTQTPRYLIKTRGQQVTLSCSPISGHRSVSWYQQTPGQGLQFLFEYFSETQRNKGNFPGRFSGRQFSNSRSEMNVSTLELGDSALYLCASSLGDRRSYEQYFGPGTRLTVT.

V gene TRBV7-2 combines with J gene TRBJ1-4; D remains ambiguous. Per the germline V gene, CDR1 is SGHTA and CDR2 is FQGNSA. CDR3 length: 16 residues. The V end was cut by 5 bases, the J end by 0 bases, with 13 bases between. This CDR3 reads CASSLMLAATNEKLFF. CDR3 coding DNA: TGTGCCAGCAGCCTAATGTTGGCAGCAACTAATGAAAAACTGTTTTTT.

This rearrangement joins TRBV19 to TRBJ2-5; the match to TRBD2 covers 8 bases. Germline CDR1 reads LNHDA; CDR2 reads SQIVND (reference sequence). The CDR3 is 14 amino acids. Unmatched junction bases numbered 2, after V lost 4 bases and J lost 1 base. The CDR3 loop is CASSKGTSQETQYF. CDR3 nucleotides: TGTGCCAGTAGTAAAGGGACTAGCCAAGAGACCCAGTACTTC.

This clone came up once. The rearrangement joins TRBV7-9 to TRBJ2-2; D may be TRBD1 (5 bases). The CDR3 runs 10 residues. Germline V gene sequence: CDR1 SEHNR, CDR2 FQNEAQ (reference sequence). Trimming left V 6 bases short and J 9 bases short, with 5 bases between. The DNA for the CDR3 is TGTGCCAGCAGGGGGCGGGAGCTGTTTTTT. This sequence encodes CASRGRELFF.

The V gene is TRBV12-5, the J gene TRBJ2-7; 9 bases fit TRBD1. Germline lookup yields CDR1 LGHNT and CDR2 FRNRAP. The length of the CDR3 is 15 residues. The V and J ends lost 5 bases and 7 bases, in that order; junction bases with no gene match: 12. The CDR3 DNA follows: TGTGCTAGTGGTCCATGGGACAGGGCTGATGGGGAGCAGTACTTC. It is translated as CASGPWDRADGEQYF.

This chain links TRBV19 with TRBJ1-5; 9 bases map to TRBD1. V shed 6 bases, J shed 0 bases, and the junction held 6 bases outside the gene matches. Germline-derived CDR1 and CDR2 are LNHDA and SQIVND (reference sequence). The CDR3 covers 16 residues. The CDR3 DNA reads as TGTGCCAGTAGCAGGGACAGGGCGTATAGCAATCAGCCCCAGCATTTT. It yields the protein CASSRDRAYSNQPQHF.

This chain joins TRBV2 and TRBJ1-4; D is ambiguous. This CDR3 has 14 amino acids. Germline V gives CDR1 SNHLY, CDR2 FYNNEI. Trimming stripped 6 bases from V and 4 bases from J, with 12 bases between. The CDR3 loop is CASSYRAFNEKLFF. CDR3 in DNA: TGTGCCAGCAGCTACCGGGCCTTTAATGAAAAACTGTTTTTT.

This clone was seen a single time. The rearrangement uses TRBV7-9 and TRBJ1-3; the D is unclear. Germline values: CDR1 SEHNR, CDR2 FQNEAQ (reference sequence). Trimming removed 0 bases at V and 2 bases at J, with 5 bases between. This CDR3 is built from 14 residues. The CDR3 bases are TGTGCCAGCAGCTTAGCAGGGACTGGAAACACCATATATTTT. Translated: CASSLAGTGNTIYF.

The rearrangement links TRBV28 to TRBJ1-2; no definite D call. Germline lookup yields CDR1 MDHEN and CDR2 SYDVKM. The CDR3 runs 11 residues. V lost 8 bases to trimming and J lost 0 bases, with 4 bases between them. Here the CDR3 reads CASGPNYGYTF. CDR3 nucleotide sequence: TGTGCCAGCGGACCTAACTATGGCTACACCTTC.

The chain recombines TRBV27 with TRBJ1-1; D is uncertain. The ends were cut back, 6 bases at V and 2 bases at J, with 13 bases in the middle. The length of the CDR3 is 14 residues. Germline CDR1 MNHEY, CDR2 SMNVEV (reference sequence). CDR3 sequence: CASSRGLSNTEAFF. Written as DNA, the CDR3 is TGTGCCAGCAGCCGGGGTCTCTCAAACACTGAAGCTTTCTTT.

The chain couples TRBV19 to TRBJ2-7; 11 bases match TRBD2. Germline V gene sequence: CDR1 LNHDA, CDR2 SQIVND (reference sequence). Germline trimming cut 6 bases from V and 4 bases from J; bases unmatched to any gene: 2. The CDR3 consists of 13 residues. CDR3 amino acids: CASRASGGYEQYF. The DNA for the CDR3 is TGTGCCAGTAGGGCTAGCGGGGGGTACGAGCAGTACTTC. The whole variable domain, filled in from reference TRBV19 and TRBJ2-7, reads DGGITQSPKYLFRKEGQNVTLSCEQNLNHDAMYWYRQDPGQGLRLIYYSQIVNDFQKGDIAEGYSVSREKKESFPLTVTSAQKNPTAFYLCASRASGGYEQYFGPGTRLTVT.

This clone was observed a handful of times. The chain carries TRBV11-1 and TRBJ2-1; D may be TRBD2 (7 bases). Trimming took off 3 bases at V and 7 bases at J, with 16 bases between the two ends. The CDR3 length is 15 residues. The V gene's germline CDR1 is SGHAT and CDR2 FQDESV (reference sequence). CDR3 residues: CASSLGGPGKNEQFF. CDR3 nucleotides: TGTGCCAGCAGCTTGGGGGGGCCGGGAAAAAATGAGCAGTTCTTC.

This chain joins TRBV9 and TRBJ2-1, with 8 bases fitting TRBD1. The CDR3 extends over 15 amino acids. The junction had 9 bases not matched to a gene; V was cut back by 4 bases and J by 6 bases. Germline assignment: CDR1 SGDLS and CDR2 YYNGEE. CDR3 in DNA: TGTGCCAGCAGCCCCCGGACAGGGAAAGTCAATGAGCAGTTCTTC. It translates to CASSPRTGKVNEQFF.